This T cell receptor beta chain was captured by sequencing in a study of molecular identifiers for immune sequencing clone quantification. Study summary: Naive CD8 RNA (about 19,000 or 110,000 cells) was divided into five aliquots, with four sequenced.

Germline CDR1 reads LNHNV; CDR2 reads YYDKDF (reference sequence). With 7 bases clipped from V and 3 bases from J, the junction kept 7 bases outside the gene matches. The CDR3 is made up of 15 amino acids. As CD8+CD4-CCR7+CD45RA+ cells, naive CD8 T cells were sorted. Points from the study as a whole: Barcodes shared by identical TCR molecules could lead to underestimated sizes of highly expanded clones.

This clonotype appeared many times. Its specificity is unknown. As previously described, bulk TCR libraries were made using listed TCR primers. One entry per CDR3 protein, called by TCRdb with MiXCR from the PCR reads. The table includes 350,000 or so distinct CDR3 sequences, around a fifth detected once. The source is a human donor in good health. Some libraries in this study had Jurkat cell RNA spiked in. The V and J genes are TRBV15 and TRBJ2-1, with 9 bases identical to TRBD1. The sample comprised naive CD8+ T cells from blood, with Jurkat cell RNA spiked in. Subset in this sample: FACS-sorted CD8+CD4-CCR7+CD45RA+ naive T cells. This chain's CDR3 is CATTSGTGYYNEQFF. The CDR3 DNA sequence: TGTGCCACCACCTCCGGGACAGGGTACTACAATGAGCAGTTCTTC.